This TCR beta chain was sequenced in a study of blood T cell repertoires in COVID-19. About the research overall: Samples came from the United States, Italy and Spain, spanning acute and convalescent COVID-19. PBMCs, B-cell-depleted T cells, or T cells provided the cDNA or gDNA that made up the material.

In the original workflow: Estimated nucleated cell counts came from reference gene primer amplification. The protocol was immunoSEQ multiplex PCR, while the TCRdb copy is restricted to in-frame clones and leaves out a portion. V, J and clone size are those of that table, while D and trimming were read from the DNA. The data contain roughly 340,000 clones, about 90% of them singletons. This clone was seen only once. The length of the CDR3 is 13 residues. Trimming cost V 5 bases and J 7 bases, with 14 bases left between them. Germline CDR1 and CDR2: SGHNT and YENEEA. The receptor's source is a woman younger than 35 who had recovered from COVID-19. The chain employs TRBV11-3 and TRBJ1-2, with no clear D. The sequencing sample was made of peripheral blood. The CDR3 coding sequence is TGTGCCAGCAGCCCAGCGAGTGAATCTGGCTACACCTTC. Translated, it gives CASSPASESGYTF.